This T cell receptor beta chain was sequenced during a study of blood T cell repertoires in COVID-19. Background on the study: Both acute and convalescent COVID-19 samples were obtained from the United States, Italy and Spain. The cDNA or gDNA used as material had been derived from T cells, B-cell-depleted T cells, or PBMCs.

CDR3 length equals 15 residues. Deletions cut 2 bases from V and 8 bases from J, with 21 bases between. The germline V gene has CDR1 GTSNPN and CDR2 SVGIG (reference sequence). The assay was immunoSEQ multiplex PCR, and TCRdb's table has in-frame clones only and misses some. The sample shows under 150,000 clones, roughly 84% of them seen only once. This sequence joins TRBV30 and TRBJ1-2; no clear D gene. This receptor was taken from a woman aged 45-59 years who had been exposed to COVID-19. The sequencing sample was made of PBMCs or T cells enriched from blood (not recorded which). CDR3 sequence reads: CAWSRTDGVAWGYTF. Written as DNA, the CDR3 is TGTGCCTGGAGTCGGACGGACGGGGTAGCGTGGGGCTACACCTTC.